This T cell receptor beta chain was recovered during a study of Ad26.COV2.S vaccination and SARS-CoV-2 variants. As for the study in general: Donor was one of the participants in the Ad26.COV2.S arm of the COV1001 trial. Doses of Ad26.COV2.S were injected into muscle once or twice, 56 days apart.

Data came from immunoSEQ multiplex PCR; TCRdb stores just in-frame clones and leaves some out. The table records 350,000 to 400,000 clones, approximately 90% of them present only once. Germline V gene lookup returns CDR1 SGDLS and CDR2 YYNGEE. The CDR3 runs to 14 residues. Between the trimmed V and J ends, which lost 0 bases and 4 bases, there was a span of 10 bases. As to treatment: over 15 received Ad26.COV2.S at low or high dose, single or two shots; 5 received placebo; per-sample allocation not given. The samples date from day 63 after the first vaccine or placebo injection. Immunization relied on an Ad26 vector, which expressed Wuhan-strain SARS-CoV-2 spike. With regard to this clone: Its antigen is undetermined.

Study results and caveats: Vaccine and placebo recipients had similar non-spike TCR breadth.

Sample: peripheral blood, taken in a trial of Ad26.COV2.S vaccine versus placebo. The V and J genes are TRBV9 and TRBJ1-1; no definite D call. The TCR sequence derives from a person between 18 and 65 years old who received the Ad26.COV2.S COVID-19 vaccine or a placebo. Here the CDR3 DNA reads TGTGCCAGCAGCGTAGATAGACACCCCACTGAAGCTTTCTTT. Translating gives CASSVDRHPTEAFF.